This T cell receptor beta chain was obtained from a study of cytomegalovirus exposure and HLA in healthy donors (dated by TCRdb to about 2017). With respect to the entire study: An earlier analysis of several hundred of the donors reported roughly 270 Gb of sequence data and about 100 million unique TCR beta sequences from 190 million or so T cells. Around 300 gigabases of sequencing data and approximately 80 million unique TCR sequences were included in an early release covering about 620 HLA-typed donors. Of the 300 to 450 genotyped donors, 81% fell in the genetic ancestry cluster associated with self-reported Caucasian donors. The aim of the study was to test whether cataloging public T cell receptors could identify signatures of past pathogen exposure. The study used immunosequencing to profile the T cell repertoires of several hundred subjects and linked those repertoires to cytomegalovirus serostatus. A separate validation cohort of roughly 130 different subjects was used in addition to the approximately 670-subject first cohort. The study combined high-throughput TCR immunosequencing, statistical association of individual TCRs with disease status, and machine learning to predict cytomegalovirus infection status. A later analysis re-examined previously published TCR beta repertoires from about 700 donors and added high-resolution HLA genotyping to investigate patterns of TCR occurrence. In the later analysis, no new phenotypic data were used to find candidate immune exposures; instead, reliance was placed on TCR beta sequences and their occurrence across donors. In an earlier analysis of a few hundred of the donors, high-throughput TCR beta sequencing was used to judge whether each TCR beta V gene segment behaved as functional or pseudogenic. Donor age, sex, ethnicity and CMV serostatus were collected together with the repertoire data. Genome-wide SNP genotypes for about three fifths of the roughly 670 donors were used in a later genetic analysis, which treated that subset as a discovery cohort. Every repertoire in the discovery cohort had been generated on one and the same sequencing platform. Both class I and class II loci were covered by HLA typing, at four-digit resolution. The number of typed donors differed by locus: about 629-630 for A, B, C, DRB1 and DQB1; 522 for DQA1; some 590 for DPA1; and roughly 470 for DPB1. Roughly five DR-DQ haplotypes were treated as single units for association and clustering because of strong linkage in the cohort. On average, roughly 250,000 unique TCR beta nucleotide sequences were sequenced per donor among 398 genotyped donors of the cohort, with about 17% of those sequences being non-productive. Study-wide conclusions, independent of this receptor: Cytomegalovirus status was reported to be diagnosed by the classifier with high specificity and sensitivity in both the original and validation cohorts. Presence/absence analyses assumed roughly uniform sequencing depth across donors, an assumption that may not hold. Three of the identified cytomegalovirus-associated TCR beta chains were confirmed in vitro to be specific for cytomegalovirus antigens. Because counts were too low, roughly 16 rarely observed V segments, including chromosome 9 orphons, were left out of the earlier analysis of about 620 of the donors. When HLA alleles, especially DR and DQ, strongly co-occurred, TCR associations were difficult to assign to individual alleles. Correlated functional status among segregating V segments might reflect linkage disequilibrium, but an unknown experimental factor could not be ruled out. In a later genetic analysis, a missense DCLRE1C variant was associated with V-gene and J-gene trimming of TCR beta chains, and the association was replicated in an independent cohort. Several of the top co-occurrence clusters appeared to be linked to parvovirus B19, influenza, CMV and Epstein-Barr virus, according to a later analysis. A cluster of highly shared sequence variants was judged likely to represent a technical artifact of the sequencing pipeline. The 87-base-pair reads could not distinguish some IMGT-functional V segments, including TRBV6-2 and TRBV6-3, so those segments were excluded. This cohort had only TCR beta chains sequenced, and the lack of alpha or paired-chain data limited which features could be detected. A further reported finding was that TCR beta sequences accurately predicted the HLA-A and HLA-B alleles for most subjects in the first cohort. CMV serostatus was the only immune exposure information available for the cohort. Broadly in line with IMGT annotations, most TCR beta V segments showed up in productive rearrangements about 87% or about 30% of the time in an earlier analysis of around 550 of the donors. Because some donors lacked HLA typing at each locus, the association tests relied only on the typed subset. The authors suggested that the approach could potentially be extended to other disease states and immunological phenotypes. Most TCR sequences were seen in very few donors, while some public TCRs were found in many individuals. According to a later genetic analysis, donors in an Asian-associated ancestry cluster had fewer N-insertions in productive TCRs than the roughly 700-donor mean. A later analysis associated 16,951 TCR beta sequences with specific HLA alleles at a false discovery rate of 0.05. Most CMV-associated TCR beta chains appeared to be HLA-restricted in a later analysis, and the HLA associations seemed to be driven largely by CMV exposure. In a later analysis, the rate of TCR association differed among HLA loci, with DRB1 alleles having the most associated TCRs and HLA-C alleles having the fewest. A later analysis found that HLA-associated TCR beta chains were more clonally expanded and had lower generation probabilities than equally common non-associated chains. The study gave a list of 150 to 200 TCR beta chains associated with cytomegalovirus.

The CDR1 and CDR2 encoded by the germline V gene are SGHRS and YFSETQ. The cysteine opens and the phenylalanine closes a CDR3 of 16 amino acids. CDR3 DNA is the only sequence kept; it has 48 bases, read in frame from the first base. The library was prepared using the immunoSEQ multiplex PCR assay. The multiplex PCR relied on a mix of 60 forward primers for TCR Vbeta segments and 13 reverse primers for TCR Jbeta segments. Amplification of the CDR3 region of rearranged TCR beta genes was performed with a multiplex PCR assay on genomic DNA. On the Illumina HiSeq System, the amplified TCR beta libraries were sequenced as 87-base-pair reads. Per the authors' processing: Across the 700 or so repertoires, a later analysis counted 80 million or so unique TCR beta chains, some 11 million of which were shared by at least two donors. Raw reads were error-corrected and collapsed into unique sequences with a nearest-neighbor algorithm that merged closely related sequences to remove PCR and sequencing errors. To assign V, D and J gene segments, CDR3 sequences were aligned to IMGT reference sequences. For a sequence to be retained, at least a six-nucleotide match to both a V gene segment and a J gene segment was required. A rearrangement was called productive if the CDR3 had no stop codons and remained in frame with V and J, and every other rearrangement was called non-productive. CDR3 was defined according to IMGT convention as the region running from the second conserved V-encoded cysteine to the conserved J-encoded phenylalanine. The earlier analysis of about 610 of the donors excluded any sequence lacking an unambiguous match to a single V gene segment. An earlier analysis of several hundred of the donors called V segments functional above 56.7% productive rearrangements and segregating when the between-donor standard deviation exceeded 5%. A statistical classification framework was built to diagnose cytomegalovirus status from the catalog of TCR beta chain sequences. A later analysis assigned V and J genes by comparing TCR nucleotide sequences with IMGT/GENE-DB human TR gene sequences. A later analysis assigned CDR3 sequences and most-parsimonious VDJ recombination scenarios with the TCRdist pipeline. In a later analysis, each TCR beta chain was defined by its CDR3 amino acid sequence together with its V-gene family, and reads without a unique V-gene family were excluded. As a way to deal with suspected cross-contamination and a sequencing artifact, a later analysis dropped hundreds of nucleotide sequences that were highly shared and had low generation probability. For each public chain, a later analysis derived a clonal expansion index from normalized ranks of inferred template counts within each repertoire. In a later analysis, generation probabilities were computed with a VDJ recombination model fitted to out-of-frame rearrangements, and the resulting probabilities were checked against IGoR. In a later analysis, hypergeometric tests were used to score TCR-TCR, TCR-HLA and TCR-CMV co-occurrence, with a repertoire-size bias correction applied to TCR pairs. False discovery rates were estimated in a later analysis by permuting HLA or CMV assignments 20 times. In a later analysis, co-occurring TCRs were grouped using DBSCAN, with TCRdist sequence similarity added in when clustering inside HLA-allele-positive subsets. Repertoires with fewer than 30,000 or more than 120,000 public chains, plus five repertoires with anomalous nucleotide sharing, were excluded from co-occurrence clustering. TCRdb retrieved this table from immuneACCESS and kept in-frame rearrangements only. Not all clones are present; in checked studies, unresolved V genes account for under half, and no reason is known for the remainder. Clonal size and the V and J genes are those of that table, whereas D and trimming came from the DNA. The sample table shows some 120,000 clones, and about 74% are seen once. The ten most abundant clones make up 5.5% to 7.5% of the sample.

Points on this clone: Its antigen is unknown. Sequence at one end of the junction differs from germline and may be a read error.

The cohort was made up of about 670 healthy bone marrow donors. At the time of sampling, all cohort members were nominally healthy, though unrecorded immune exposures were likely present. The donor tested CMV seropositive, placing the donor among the 289 seropositive members of the cohort. Each donor provided a peripheral blood sample, and peripheral blood mononuclear cells were used for TCR beta sequencing. Genomic DNA extraction from the blood cell samples was performed with the Qiagen DNeasy Blood Extraction Kit. The TCR was taken from a woman in her fifties or sixties in good health and CMV-seropositive. Recombination linked TRBV5-1 to TRBJ1-2; a weak D assignment points to TRBD1 (6 bases agree). The sequenced sample consisted of PBMCs. CDR3 sequence: CACSAGTLKSFYGYTF. The nucleotide sequence reads as follows: TGCGCCTGCAGCGCCGGGACATTGAAGAGCTTTTATGGCTACACCTTC.